This is a list of T cell receptor beta chains from one sample in a study of early T cells in non-severe SARS-CoV-2 infection. TCRdb reanalysed the 5' RACE reads using MiXCR and keeps one entry per CDR3 protein. This sample has some 85,000 distinct CDR3 sequences, with approximately 14% found just once. Sequenced: whole blood. These receptor sequences come from an adult who was a healthcare worker with PCR-confirmed SARS-CoV-2 infection or an uninfected control (not recorded which). The CDR3 runs from the conserved cysteine through the conserved F or W. A D gene is named only where the DNA matches it firmly. The size field is filled for only some rows; it gives once, few, many or a size class.

v_gene,d_gene,abundance,j_gene,CDR3nt,CDR3aa
TRBV9,-,-,TRBJ2-7,TGTGCCAACCCCCCTCACTACGAGCAGTACTTC,CANPPHYEQYF
TRBV11-2,-,once,TRBJ1-3,TGTGCCAGCAGCTTAAATAGCCCGGGGCCTGGAAACACCATATATTTT,CASSLNSPGPGNTIYF
TRBV12-3/TRBV12-4,-,-,TRBJ2-7,TGTGCCAGCAGTCGGGAAACCTACGAGCAGTACTTC,CASSRETYEQYF
TRBV3-2,-,few,TRBJ2-1,TGTGCCAGCAGCCAAGTTGGACAGGCCAATGAGCAGTTCTTC,CASSQVGQANEQFF
TRBV12-3/TRBV12-4,TRBD2,many,TRBJ2-7,TGTGCCAGCAGCTTAGCGGGGGCGACCTACGAGCAGTACTTC,CASSLAGATYEQYF
TRBV7-9,-,-,TRBJ2-3,TGTGCCAGCAGCCCTCGACCGACAGGACCCGACACAGATACGCAGTATTTT,CASSPRPTGPDTDTQYF
TRBV9,TRBD1,many,TRBJ2-3,TGTGCCAGCAGCCCGAGGACAGGGTTCACAGATACGCAGTATTTT,CASSPRTGFTDTQYF
TRBV10-3,TRBD2,many,TRBJ2-7,TGTGCCACTCGGACTAGCTCCTACGAGCAGTACTTC,CATRTSSYEQYF
TRBV20-1,-,few,TRBJ2-7,TGCAGTGCTAGAGACTTCACGGCGATTAGTGGGCGGTACGAGCAGTACTTC,CSARDFTAISGRYEQYF
TRBV29-1,-,few,TRBJ1-1,TGCAGCGTTAGACGGACGTCAAACACTGAAGCTTTCTTT,CSVRRTSNTEAFF
TRBV11-3,-,-,TRBJ2-3,TGTGCCAGCAGCTTAGATACCGGGGATACGCAGTATTTT,CASSLDTGDTQYF
TRBV15,TRBD1,few,TRBJ1-5,TGTGCCACCGGGGACAGGCACAATCAGCCCCAGCATTTT,CATGDRHNQPQHF
TRBV6-1,-,few,TRBJ1-5,TGTGCCAGCAGTGAATTATTCTGGGGTAGAGGCAATCAGCCCCAGCATTTT,CASSELFWGRGNQPQHF
TRBV6-5,TRBD1,-,TRBJ1-5,TGTGCCAGCAGGACAGGGCTTCAGCCCCAGCATTTT,CASRTGLQPQHF
TRBV2,TRBD1,-,TRBJ2-7,TGTGCCAGCTTGAGGCCAGGGGGCTACAACGAGCAGTACTTC,CASLRPGGYNEQYF
TRBV7-2,-,many,TRBJ2-5,TGTGCCAGCAGCGAAGTTGGCTCGAGGGAGACCCAGTACTTC,CASSEVGSRETQYF
TRBV6-2/TRBV6-3,TRBD2,-,TRBJ2-3,TGTGCCAGCAGCGGTCGACTAGCGGGGGACACAGATACGCAGTATTTT,CASSGRLAGDTDTQYF
TRBV6-5,-,few,TRBJ1-2,TGTGCCAGCACAGACGGGGAGATCTATGGCTACACCTTC,CASTDGEIYGYTF
TRBV6-5,-,-,TRBJ1-1,TGTGCCAGCAGTTACGGACCGAACACTGAAGCTTTCTTT,CASSYGPNTEAFF
TRBV27,-,few,TRBJ1-2,TGTGCCAGTGGGACATTGGGGTCCTATGGCTACACCTTC,CASGTLGSYGYTF
TRBV7-9,-,many,TRBJ2-7,TGTGCCAGCAGCTTAGTACAGCCCTACGAGCAGTACTTC,CASSLVQPYEQYF
TRBV20-1,-,many,TRBJ1-2,TGCAGTGCTAGAGGGCACCAGGGCTACACCTTC,CSARGHQGYTF
TRBV11-2,-,-,TRBJ2-6,TGTGCCAGCAGCTTAGGACACTCTGGGGCCAACGTCCTGACTTTC,CASSLGHSGANVLTF
TRBV15,-,many,TRBJ2-6,TGTGCCACCAGCATCGATGTGGGCACTGGGGCCAACGTCCTGACTTTC,CATSIDVGTGANVLTF
TRBV10-2,-,-,TRBJ1-1,TGCGCCAGCAGCGGGGGACTTCCTGAAGCTTTCTTT,CASSGGLPEAFF
TRBV11-2,-,few,TRBJ2-7,TGTGCCAGCAGCTTTACGGCTACCTACGAGCAGTACTTC,CASSFTATYEQYF
TRBV18,-,few,TRBJ2-7,TGTGCCAGCTCACCACCTAGCTCCTACGAGCAGTACTTC,CASSPPSSYEQYF
TRBV5-4,-,few,TRBJ2-5,TGTGCCAGCAGCTTGGGGGCAGGGACCCAGTACTTC,CASSLGAGTQYF
TRBV6-6,-,few,TRBJ1-1,TGTGCCAGCAGTTTTTCCTCCCCGGGGCCTGAAGTTTTCTTT,CASSFSSPGPEVFF
TRBV11-2,TRBD2,many,TRBJ2-3,TGTGCCAGCAGCTTAGGGGGCGGGGGGGCCCCGTCTGGCACAGATACGCAGTATTTT,CASSLGGGGAPSGTDTQYF
TRBV10-3,-,many,TRBJ1-5,TGTGCCATCAGTGAGTCCGGGGATCAGCCCCAGCATTTT,CAISESGDQPQHF
TRBV6-5,-,-,TRBJ2-2,TGTGCCAGCAGCGGGGGAACCGGGGAGCTGTTTTTT,CASSGGTGELFF
TRBV27,TRBD1,many,TRBJ1-2,TGTGCCAGCAGTTTATATACGCAGGGGGCGACGGGCTACACCTTC,CASSLYTQGATGYTF
TRBV5-6,TRBD2,-,TRBJ2-2,TGTGCCAGCAGGATAGCGGGGGGGCCGACCGGGGAGCTGTTTTTT,CASRIAGGPTGELFF
TRBV20-1,TRBD1,-,TRBJ2-2,TGCAGTGCTAGACCCGGGACAGGGACCACCGGGGAGCTGTTTTTT,CSARPGTGTTGELFF
TRBV10-1,-,-,TRBJ2-7,TGCGCCAGCAGTGAGTCCCCCCACTACGAGCAGTACTTC,CASSESPHYEQYF
TRBV5-5,-,-,TRBJ1-1,TGTGCCAGCAGCTTGACCGGGACTACAGCCATGAACACTGAAGCTTTCTTT,CASSLTGTTAMNTEAFF
TRBV3-1,-,-,TRBJ2-7,TGTGCCAGCAGCCAAGGAGGTCTAGCGCCCTCCGGCGCCTTC,CASSQGGLAPSGAF
TRBV7-9,-,few,TRBJ1-1,TGTGCCAGCAGCGATAGGGGGACAACGAACACTGAAGCTTTCTTT,CASSDRGTTNTEAFF
TRBV6-5,TRBD1,few,TRBJ1-1,TGTGCCAGCAGAAACAAGGACAGGGTGGGGACTGAAGCTTTCTTT,CASRNKDRVGTEAFF